This TCR beta chain comes out of a study of blood T cell repertoires in COVID-19. On the study more broadly: Donors in the United States, Italy and Spain gave samples during acute or convalescent COVID-19. PBMCs, B-cell-depleted T cells, or T cells provided the cDNA or gDNA that made up the material.

The ends lost 3 bases at V and 4 bases at J; junction bases unmatched: 7. The CDR3 is 15 amino acids. Germline loops: CDR1 LGHNT, CDR2 FRNRAP. Original handling: Using reference gene primer amplification, nucleated cell counts were estimated. Sequencing was performed with immunoSEQ multiplex PCR; in TCRdb, only in-frame clones are kept and a portion is missing. V and J calls and clone size are as listed in that table; D and trimming were resolved from the DNA. The table lists roughly 190,000 clones, roughly 85% of them singletons. The sample taken for sequencing was peripheral blood. The sequence was collected from an older woman with acute or convalescent COVID-19. V usage is TRBV12-5 and J usage is TRBJ1-1, with 8 bases that match TRBD1. The CDR3 nucleotides are TGTGCTAGTGGTTTTAGCCCAGGGGGCATCACTGAAGCTTTCTTT. Protein sequence: CASGFSPGGITEAFF.